This T cell receptor (beta chain) came from a study of T cell changes during pregnancy in multiple sclerosis. Using immunoSEQ multiplex PCR, the repertoire was profiled, and TCRdb retains in-frame clones only, with some absent. The sample holds 60,000 or so clones, 70% to 90% seen once. This CDR3 is built from 15 residues. Germline CDR1 reads MNHEY; CDR2 reads SVGAGI. Trimming cost V 5 bases and J 8 bases; bases outside gene matches: 11. The TCR comes from a female donor with multiple sclerosis, enrolled in a pregnancy study. The genes are TRBV6-5 and TRBJ2-1, with 8 positions matching TRBD2. Sequencing used peripheral blood, obtained in the first trimester of pregnancy. The CDR3 DNA reads as TGTGCCAGCAGTCCGAGGTTCCAGCGGGAGTATGAGCAGTTCTTC. Translation gives CASSPRFQREYEQFF.